Below, 23 T cell receptor beta chains from the same sample are listed, as sequenced in a study of blood T cell repertoires in COVID-19. Assay used: immunoSEQ multiplex PCR; TCRdb lists only in-frame clones, some missing. The table lists about 230,000 clones, about 88% of them singletons, with 2.7% in the top ten. The sample comprised peripheral blood. These receptors were obtained from a woman aged 55-69 years with acute or convalescent COVID-19.

This clone was observed a single time. The chain employs TRBV7-9 and TRBJ1-2, with TRBD1 identical over 7 bases. The CDR3 length is 17 residues. Germline trimming cut 1 base from V and 3 bases from J; bases unmatched to any gene: 11. Germline V lookup: CDR1 SEHNR, CDR2 FQNEAQ (reference sequence). Here the CDR3 reads CASSLGEPGQRYYGYTF. The CDR3 DNA reads TGTGCCAGCAGCTTAGGAGAACCGGGACAGCGCTACTATGGCTACACCTTC.

The chain has TRBV28 and TRBJ2-7; 16 bases map to TRBD2. With V trimmed by 7 bases and J by 6 bases, 12 bases remained unmatched. Germline values: CDR1 MDHEN, CDR2 SYDVKM. The CDR3 runs to 17 residues. CDR3 bases: TGTGCCAGCACCCCGATGGGGACTAGCGGGAGGGCCTCCGAGCAGTACTTC. Its protein product is CASTPMGTSGRASEQYF.

The chain employs TRBV12-5 and TRBJ2-3; no reliable D call. With 2 bases removed from V and 2 bases from J, the gap between germline ends came to 5 bases. CDR1 and CDR2 from the germline V gene are LGHNT and FRNRAP. There are 13 residues in the CDR3. The CDR3 DNA follows: TGTGCTAGTGGTTTGACTAACACAGATACGCAGTATTTT. Translation gives CASGLTNTDTQYF.

The chain couples TRBV9 to TRBJ1-1; TRBD1 might be the D (6 bases). This CDR3 is 15 amino acids long. The ends were cut back, 2 bases at V and 4 bases at J, with 15 bases in the middle. Looked up from germline, CDR1 is SGDLS and CDR2 is YYNGEE. Written as DNA, the CDR3 is TGTGCCAGCAGCGTTACGGACAGCCCCGGCACTGAAGCTTTCTTT. The encoded protein is CASSVTDSPGTEAFF.

As concerns this clone: This CDR3 is also generated by other DNA sequences in the sample. V is TRBV6-5 and J is TRBJ1-3; D gene ambiguous. In germline, CDR1 is MNHEY, CDR2 SVGAGI. This CDR3 comprises 16 residues. V lost 0 bases to trimming and J lost 0 bases, with 9 bases between them. CDR3 sequence: CASSYSQATSGNTIYF. The CDR3 nucleotides read TGTGCCAGCAGTTACTCCCAGGCGACCTCTGGAAACACCATATATTTT.

This clone was seen only a few times. The CDR3 DNA sequence: TGTGCCAGCAGCTCCGGACTGAACACCGGGGAGCTGTTTTTT. Encoded protein: CASSSGLNTGELFF. The V call is TRBV7-3, the J call TRBJ2-2, with D possibly TRBD2 on 5 matching bases. This CDR3 has 14 amino acids. V was trimmed by 4 bases and J by 1 base, leaving 7 bases between them. Germline assignment: CDR1 SGHTA and CDR2 FQGTGA.

The chain joins TRBV7-3 to TRBJ1-5; possibly TRBD1 for D (6 bases). V lost 5 bases, J lost 5 bases, and 10 bases lay in between. This CDR3 is built from 13 residues. CDR1 is SGHTA and CDR2 is FQGTGA in the germline V gene. As DNA, the CDR3 is TGTGCCAGCAGCAAGGACAGAGATCAGCCCCAGCATTTT. Translated: CASSKDRDQPQHF.

The chain joins TRBV7-6 to TRBJ2-7; 8 nucleotides align to TRBD2. V gave up 0 bases and J gave up 0 bases; unmatched junction bases: 4. This CDR3 region has 16 residues. CDR1 and CDR2 (germline): SGHVS, FNYEAQ. CDR3 in amino acids: CASSLAVAGSSYEQYF. In DNA, the CDR3 is TGTGCCAGCAGCTTAGCGGTAGCGGGGAGCTCCTACGAGCAGTACTTC.

The chain recombines TRBV2 with TRBJ2-3, with TRBD1 matching over 7 bases. CDR1 and CDR2 (germline): SNHLY, FYNNEI. Trimming removed 4 bases from V and 5 bases from J; junction bases left unmatched: 6. The length of the CDR3 is 14 residues. The DNA for the CDR3 is TGTGCCAGCAGTGGAAGACAGGGTAGAGATACGCAGTATTTT. Its protein product is CASSGRQGRDTQYF.

This sequence joins TRBV6-5 and TRBJ2-1, with 8 nucleotides matching TRBD1. The ends lost 5 bases at V and 7 bases at J; junction bases unmatched: 10. Germline-derived CDR1 and CDR2 are MNHEY and SVGAGI. CDR3 length: 15 residues. This CDR3 reads CASSPAGGPSNEQFF. The CDR3 nucleotides are TGTGCCAGCAGTCCCGCAGGGGGCCCGTCGAATGAGCAGTTCTTC.

CDR3 nucleotide sequence: TGCAGCGTTGCAAACCTAAATCAGCCCCAGCATTTT. It encodes CSVANLNQPQHF. The rearrangement joins TRBV29-1 to TRBJ1-5, with D uncertain. Germline assignment: CDR1 SQVTM and CDR2 ANQGSEA. This CDR3 has 12 residues. Trimming removed 4 bases at V and 4 bases at J, with 8 bases between. Drawing the rest from reference TRBV29-1 and TRBJ1-5, the complete variable domain is SAVISQKPSRDICQRGTSLTIQCQVDSQVTMMFWYRQQPGQSLTLIATANQGSEATYESGFVIDKFPISRPNLTFSTLTVSNMSPEDSSIYLCSVANLNQPQHFGDGTRLSIL.

This chain joins TRBV10-3 and TRBJ2-1, with 11 bases lining up with TRBD2. With 5 bases clipped from V and 7 bases from J, the junction kept 7 bases outside the gene matches. CDR3 length: 15 residues. Germline assignment: CDR1 ENHRY and CDR2 SYGVKD. The CDR3 DNA sequence: TGTGCCATCAGTCTACTAGCGGGAGCCGAGAATGAGCAGTTCTTC. It codes for CAISLLAGAENEQFF.

V is TRBV6-5 and J is TRBJ2-1; maybe TRBD1 (7 bases). The germline V and J ends were trimmed by 4 bases and 2 bases, with 12 bases remaining between them. The CDR3 contains 15 residues. The germline gives CDR1 MNHEY, CDR2 SVGAGI. Here the CDR3 DNA reads TGTGCCAGCAGTTCAGGGGGGATCACCTACAATGAGCAGTTCTTC. Its protein product is CASSSGGITYNEQFF.

V usage is TRBV19 and J usage is TRBJ2-4; the match to TRBD2 covers 11 bases. CDR1 is LNHDA and CDR2 is SQIVND in the germline V gene (reference sequence). The CDR3 loop spans 16 amino acids. Trimming at V came to 0 bases and at J to 5 bases, leaving 3 bases not matched to a gene. In nucleotides, the CDR3 is TGTGCCAGTAGTATAGAGTTAGCGGGAGGGCAAAACATTCAGTACTTC. As protein: CASSIELAGGQNIQYF.

The chain recombines TRBV6-1 with TRBJ2-3; 10 bases map to TRBD2. V lost 4 bases to trimming and J lost 3 bases; unmatched junction nucleotides: 7. CDR1 MNHNS and CDR2 SASEGT come from the germline V gene. The CDR3 is 16 amino acids. The CDR3 nucleotides read TGTGCCAGCAGTGGGTCGGGACTAGCGTGGACAGATACGCAGTATTTT. Its translation: CASSGSGLAWTDTQYF.

This sequence joins TRBV9 and TRBJ2-3; the match to TRBD2 covers 8 bases. Germline CDR1 reads SGDLS; CDR2 reads YYNGEE. The CDR3 totals 16 residues. V dropped 4 bases and J dropped 2; count of bases not matched to a gene: 9. This chain's CDR3 is CASSPLIGGVTDTQYF. The CDR3 coding sequence is TGTGCCAGCAGCCCCCTGATCGGGGGGGTCACAGATACGCAGTATTTT.

The chain combines TRBV30 with TRBJ2-5; 9 bases are a match to TRBD2. After removal of 7 bases from V and 1 base from J, the junction contained 7 bases not matched to a gene. This CDR3 is built from 14 residues. The germline V gene has CDR1 GTSNPN and CDR2 SVGIG (reference sequence). CDR3 residues: CASTLAGSQETQYF. The DNA of the CDR3 is TGTGCCTCCACTCTAGCGGGGAGCCAAGAGACCCAGTACTTC.

The chain combines TRBV7-8 with TRBJ2-7; TRBD2 might be the D (6 bases). CDR3 size: 15 residues. V was clipped by 1 base and J by 1 base, with 11 bases between them. Per the germline V gene, CDR1 is SGHVS and CDR2 is FQNEAQ. CDR3 loop: CASSLEAGRSYEQYF. CDR3 coding DNA: TGTGCCAGCAGCTTAGAGGCGGGACGTTCCTACGAGCAGTACTTC.

CDR3 sequence: CAWGGTGAEAFF. The DNA of the CDR3 is TGTGCCTGGGGTGGGACAGGGGCTGAAGCTTTCTTT. The chain carries TRBV30 and TRBJ1-1; 10 nucleotides match TRBD1. The CDR3 sequence is 12 residues long. CDR1 GTSNPN and CDR2 SVGIG come from the germline V gene (reference sequence). The ends lost 5 bases at V and 6 bases at J; junction bases unmatched: 3.

The V and J genes are TRBV7-9 and TRBJ2-2; D remains ambiguous. Germline CDR1 and CDR2: SEHNR and FQNEAQ (reference sequence). CDR3 length: 13 amino acids. The V end was cut by 5 bases, the J end by 2 bases, with 6 bases between. The chain's CDR3 is CASSRPNTGELFF. CDR3 DNA sequence: TGTGCCAGCAGCCGTCCCAACACCGGGGAGCTGTTTTTT.

This sequence joins TRBV19 and TRBJ2-1; 12 bases map to TRBD2. The CDR3 totals 16 residues. The germline V gene encodes CDR1 LNHDA and CDR2 SQIVND (reference sequence). The trim removed 1 base at V and 7 bases at J, leaving 5 bases unmatched. CDR3 in DNA: TGTGCCAGTAGTATAGTTCTAGCGGGGGGGCTAAATGAGCAGTTCTTC. It codes for CASSIVLAGGLNEQFF. Based on the CDR3 plus reference TRBV19 and TRBJ2-1, the full variable domain is DGGITQSPKYLFRKEGQNVTLSCEQNLNHDAMYWYRQDPGQGLRLIYYSQIVNDFQKGDIAEGYSVSREKKESFPLTVTSAQKNPTAFYLCASSIVLAGGLNEQFFGPGTRLTVL.

The chain joins TRBV5-1 to TRBJ2-7, with D tentatively TRBD1 (6 bases). Germline V gene data show CDR1 as SGHRS and CDR2 as YFSETQ. The CDR3 is 15 residues long. Trimming cost V 1 base and J 3 bases, with 14 bases left between them. DNA for the CDR3: TGCGCCAGCAGCTTGATTTCAGGGGCGGACTACGAGCAGTACTTC. Amino acid sequence: CASSLISGADYEQYF. Variable domain in full (rest from reference TRBV5-1 and TRBJ2-7): KAGVTQTPRYLIKTRGQQVTLSCSPISGHRSVSWYQQTPGQGLQFLFEYFSETQRNKGNFPGRFSGRQFSNSRSEMNVSTLELGDSALYLCASSLISGADYEQYFGPGTRLTVT.

The rearrangement joins TRBV30 to TRBJ2-1; no reliable D call. This CDR3 has 11 residues. V was pared by 2 bases and J by 6 bases, with 5 bases between. Germline lookup yields CDR1 GTSNPN and CDR2 SVGIG (reference sequence). CDR3 sequence: CAWSFSNEQFF. Here the CDR3 DNA reads TGTGCCTGGAGTTTTAGCAATGAGCAGTTCTTC.